This T cell receptor (beta chain) was found in a study of T cell changes during pregnancy in multiple sclerosis. This CDR3 comprises 19 residues. The V gene end was trimmed by 0 bases and the J gene end by 5 bases; junction bases not matched to a gene: 16. The germline gives CDR1 SEHNR, CDR2 FQNEAQ (reference sequence). Assay used: immunoSEQ multiplex PCR; TCRdb lists only in-frame clones, some missing. This table has about 21,000 clones, over 80% appearing once. The source of this sequence is a female donor in good health, enrolled as a control in a pregnancy study. V and J are TRBV7-9 and TRBJ2-1; 7 bases fit TRBD2. Sequencing was performed on CD8+ T cells from peripheral blood mononuclear cells, taken after pregnancy. DNA for the CDR3: TGTGCCAGCAGCTTAGCGATCCTTCAGCACGCGGGAGCGGACAATGAGCAGTTCTTC. Amino acid sequence: CASSLAILQHAGADNEQFF.